This TCR beta chain was sequenced during a study of PD-1 blockade in classical Hodgkin lymphoma (dated by TCRdb to about 2020). In terms of the full investigation: Nivolumab dosing was 3 mg/kg intravenously every 2 weeks, continuing until either disease progression or unacceptable toxicity. The study used TCR beta sequencing and CyTOF to define a peripheral blood immune signature of response to PD-1 blockade in classical Hodgkin lymphoma. Overall study outcomes, separate from this receptor: CD4+ but not CD8+ TCR diversity rose significantly by C4D1 (p=0.0027 vs p=0.16), most apparent in complete responders (p=0.02). The study was restricted to a single clinical trial cohort, and the causes of repertoire differences, possibly disease activity or prior therapy, were left undefined. Patients starting nivolumab less than 1 year after ASCT had lower diversity and were excluded from later analyses to avoid confounding by immune reconstitution. Baseline TCR diversity was reported as lower in newly diagnosed patients than in healthy donors, and lower still in relapsed/refractory patients. Trial patients achieving complete response had baseline diversity similar to newly diagnosed patients, whereas partial responders and progressors had significantly lower diversity.

A remark on this clone: Its antigen is currently not known. No much larger clone is present one base from it, and per-base qualities are unavailable.

In light of the paper, this sample's time point label describes: cycle 2 day 1 (C2D1) of nivolumab. Every trial patient had relapsed after autologous stem cell transplantation, and cohorts A, B and C differed in prior brentuximab vedotin exposure. The trial cohort comprised about 60 patients with relapsed/refractory classical Hodgkin lymphoma whose best overall responses were complete response, partial response or progressive disease. Single-agent nivolumab was administered to trial patients in the multi-cohort phase II CheckMate 205 trial. An independent review committee assessed best overall response using the 2007 International Working Group response criteria. Trial PBMCs were collected just before the start of nivolumab (C1D1) and during therapy at cycle 2 day 1 and cycle 4 day 1. After peripheral blood was drawn into 8 mL Vacutainer Cell Preparation Tubes, PBMCs were isolated by centrifugation and then cryopreserved.

Genomic DNA was extracted with the Qiagen DNeasy kit from unsorted PBMCs and from negatively selected CD4+ and CD8+ fractions. Amplification of TCR beta CDR3 regions was done by immunoSEQ multiplex PCR with primers that anneal to V and J segments. A synthetic immune receptor repertoire was used to minimize amplification bias, and any remaining bias was removed computationally after sequencing. From the authors' description of their analysis: Custom Python scripts were used to quantify repertoire diversity as the Shannon entropy index. Unsorted, CD4+ and CD8+ repertoires were analyzed separately, except in combined analyses where CD4+ and CD8+ sequences were merged in silico. A clone counted as expanded when the clone's frequency after treatment rose at least 2-fold relative to C1D1, and clones undetected at baseline were given a pseudocount of 0.5. Clones with 0 or 1 copy at C1D1 were defined as singleton clones, while clones with 2 or more copies were defined as non-singleton clones. Clones expanded in unsorted samples were assigned a CD4+, CD8+ or unknown annotation through matching of protein sequences in sorted samples from the same patient. Wilcoxon tests on paired samples were used to test diversity changes from C1D1 to C4D1. Entries here come from immuneACCESS through TCRdb and include only in-frame sequences with V and J called. Some clones fail to appear in such tables; in the studies checked, an unresolved V gene covers under half of the shortfall, and the cause of the remainder is unknown. V and J calls and clone size follow that table, whereas D and trimming were derived from the DNA. This sample gives about 94,000 clones in total; 80% to 90% of them show up just once. Roughly a tenth of the sample is in the top ten clones.

The sample in question was peripheral blood mononuclear cells (PBMCs), obtained before the second cycle of nivolumab. The TCR was taken from a human donor with classical Hodgkin lymphoma.

The nucleotide sequence is given as TGTGCCAGCAGCCCGAGTGGGGAATACTATGGCTACACCTTC. This translates into CASSPSGEYYGYTF. The sequence joins TRBV7-9 to TRBJ1-2; the D gene is unclear. CDR1 and CDR2 (SEHNR, FQNEAQ) derive from the germline V gene (reference sequence). V loses 5 bases, J loses 3 bases, and the germline ends lie 13 bases apart. From the cysteine up to the phenylalanine, the CDR3 has a length of 14 residues. Only CDR3 DNA remains: 42 bases, in frame from the first base.